The clone carrying this T cell receptor (beta chain) was picked up one time. Antigen: not known. Libraries were made from RNA as TCR cDNA, using a modified protocol. TCRdb itself ran the 5' RACE reads through MiXCR, one entry per CDR3 protein. The data show fewer than 450,000 distinct CDR3 sequences, with 25% to 35% seen just once and about 6% held by the top ten. This sample is part of a study of identical twins' blood T cells. Study observations and caveats: Shared CDR3 clonotype counts between two donors mainly tracked the product of their cloneset sizes, twins included. V gene usage reportedly matched far better within twin pairs than unrelated donors.

The V and J ends lost 2 bases and 8 bases respectively, with 16 bases between them. The CDR3 spans 15 residues. In germline, CDR1 is SGHTA, CDR2 FQGNSA. This sequence joins TRBV7-2 and TRBJ2-1; tentatively, D is TRBD2 (5 bases). Sequenced sample: PBMCs. This clonotype was sampled from a woman between 18 and 50 years old in good health. Written as DNA, the CDR3 is TGTGCCAGCAGCTTATATAGCGAAACCGACGATGAGCAGTTCTTC. This codes for CASSLYSETDDEQFF.